The clone carrying this T cell receptor (beta chain) was seen repeatedly, ten times or more. Antigen: not known. TCRdb recomputed clones from the PCR reads via MiXCR. The sample includes over 40,000 clones, about 25% of them seen just once. This record comes from a study of metastatic and nonmetastatic thyroid tumors. Overall study context: Across peripheral blood and tumor or nodule tissue samples taken from malignant and benign thyroid patients, the repertoires were compared with one another. Study-wide findings and caveats: Benign nodules reportedly had significantly lower TCR beta diversity than malignant thyroid tumors in blood and tumor.

Patients were all untreated before their thyroid surgery. This CDR3 has 14 residues. Germline CDR1 reads SGHRS; CDR2 reads YFSETQ. V shed 0 bases and J 2 bases; nucleotides not matched to a gene: 1. The chain joins TRBV5-1 to TRBJ1-2; 7 positions match TRBD1. The sequence was obtained from a male donor with papillary thyroid cancer or a benign thyroid nodule (not recorded which). Some clones in this sample may be carry-over from other donors' samples. Sequenced material: blood. The chain's CDR3 is CASSLEGGNYGYTF. In nucleotides, the CDR3 is TGCGCCAGCAGCTTGGAAGGGGGCAACTATGGCTACACCTTC. The complete variable domain, with remaining parts taken from reference TRBV5-1 and TRBJ1-2, reads KAGVTQTPRYLIKTRGQQVTLSCSPISGHRSVSWYQQTPGQGLQFLFEYFSETQRNKGNFPGRFSGRQFSNSRSEMNVSTLELGDSALYLCASSLEGGNYGYTFGSGTRLTVV.